These 30 T cell receptor beta chains were all obtained from the same sample, sequenced in a study of OX40 agonist ivuxolimab in advanced cancers. Only in-frame clones appear in the TCRdb table, and some are missing; sequencing was by immunoSEQ multiplex PCR. Of roughly 50,000 clones in the sample, about 89% were seen once. The sequencing here drew on CD4+ or CD8+ T cells sorted from blood, taken in a trial of the OX40 agonist ivuxolimab. The receptors here all came from an adult with an advanced solid tumor such as melanoma, head and neck, liver or kidney cancer.

This chain uses TRBV18 with TRBJ1-1; the D is unclear. The CDR3 totals 14 residues. V lost 0 bases, J lost 1 base, and 6 bases lay in between. The germline CDR1 and CDR2 sequences are KGHSH and LQKENI. The DNA of the CDR3 is TGTGCCAGCTCACCACCAAACGGGAACACTGAAGCTTTCTTT. The encoded protein is CASSPPNGNTEAFF.

The count of this clone is one. The genes are TRBV5-8 and TRBJ1-1; 9 bases are a match to TRBD1. V lost 4 bases, J lost 1 base, and 5 bases stayed unmatched. The germline CDR1 and CDR2 sequences are SGHTS and YDEGEE. The CDR3 has 15 residues. Here the CDR3 DNA reads TGTGCCAGCAGCACAGGGACAGGGTGGAACACTGAAGCTTTCTTT. Translating it yields CASSTGTGWNTEAFF.

The chain recombines TRBV9 with TRBJ2-3; D call uncertain. CDR3 length: 13 amino acids. Trimming cost V 0 bases and J 2 bases, with 4 bases left between them. Germline V lookup: CDR1 SGDLS, CDR2 YYNGEE. CDR3 sequence (DNA): TGTGCCAGCAGCGTAGAGTTCACAGATACGCAGTATTTT. Translation: CASSVEFTDTQYF.

V is TRBV18 and J is TRBJ1-1, with 7 bases that match TRBD1. The junction had 6 bases not matched to a gene; V was cut back by 3 bases and J by 2 bases. The germline V gene has CDR1 KGHSH and CDR2 LQKENI. This CDR3 is built from 15 residues. CDR3 DNA sequence: TGTGCCAGCTCACCCGGACAGGTCCTTAACACTGAAGCTTTCTTT. As protein: CASSPGQVLNTEAFF.

The V call is TRBV5-6, the J call TRBJ2-5; weak D call: TRBD1 (5 bases). V was trimmed by 7 bases and J by 4 bases, leaving 14 bases between them. The CDR3 extends over 13 amino acids. Per germline, CDR1 SGHDT and CDR2 YYEEEE. CDR3 sequence reads: CASEKGPGETQYF. CDR3 nucleotide sequence: TGTGCCAGCGAAAAGGGGCCAGGAGAGACCCAGTACTTC.

The chain joins TRBV10-3 to TRBJ2-7, with D perhaps matching TRBD1 (6 bases). The CDR3 runs 12 residues. V lost 8 bases and J lost 3, with 11 bases in between. The germline V gene encodes CDR1 ENHRY and CDR2 SYGVKD. The CDR3 protein is CAIQGSGYEQYF. Written as DNA, the CDR3 is TGTGCCATCCAGGGGAGCGGCTACGAGCAGTACTTC.

The chain couples TRBV7-2 to TRBJ2-7; 10 positions match TRBD1. The CDR3 has 15 residues. J lost 5 bases, V lost 2 bases, and 6 bases had no gene match. Per the germline V gene, CDR1 is SGHTA and CDR2 is FQGNSA. The CDR3 region is CASSLLGQGSNEQYF. CDR3 bases: TGTGCCAGCAGCTTATTGGGACAGGGGTCTAACGAGCAGTACTTC.

The V call is TRBV5-4, the J call TRBJ1-1; 7 bases are a match to TRBD1. This CDR3 is 15 amino acids long. V dropped 1 base and J dropped 5; count of bases not matched to a gene: 8. The germline gives CDR1 SGHNT, CDR2 YYREEE (reference sequence). CDR3 amino acids: CASSLRGGPGTEAFF. The CDR3, as DNA: TGTGCCAGCAGCTTGAGAGGGGGCCCAGGGACTGAAGCTTTCTTT.

The chain uses TRBV5-1 and TRBJ1-2; possible D gene TRBD1, 5 bases. The V gene lost 0 bases and the J gene lost 2 bases, with 8 bases spanning the gap. CDR3 length: 14 amino acids. CDR1 is SGHRS and CDR2 is YFSETQ in the germline V gene. The CDR3 here is CASSLAGANYGYTF. CDR3 coding DNA: TGCGCCAGCAGCTTGGCCGGGGCGAACTATGGCTACACCTTC.

The CDR3 sequence: CASSHRDRGNTGELFF. CDR3 in DNA: TGCGCCAGCAGTCATCGGGACAGGGGAAACACCGGGGAGCTGTTTTTT. The chain combines TRBV4-1 with TRBJ2-2, with 10 positions matching TRBD1. The germline gives CDR1 MGHRA, CDR2 YSYEKL. The CDR3 has 16 residues. The J segment lost 2 bases and the V segment lost 6 bases, leaving 6 bases of the junction unmatched.

The chain recombines TRBV5-1 with TRBJ1-2; D is unclear. Trimming shortened V by 3 bases and J by 6 bases, and 12 bases separated the two germline ends. Germline CDR1 SGHRS, CDR2 YFSETQ. The CDR3 totals 13 residues. The CDR3 is CASSSWQEDGYTF. The CDR3 region has the DNA TGCGCCAGCAGCTCATGGCAGGAGGATGGCTACACCTTC.

The chain recombines TRBV27 with TRBJ2-7; TRBD1 or TRBD2 may be the D gene (7 bases each). This CDR3 is 12 amino acids long. V gave up 11 bases and J gave up 3 bases, with 14 bases separating them. CDR1 and CDR2 (germline): MNHEY, SMNVEV (reference sequence). The CDR3: CAPRGGYYEQYF. For the CDR3, the DNA is TGTGCCCCCAGGGGGGGTTACTACGAGCAGTACTTC.

J is TRBJ2-7 and V is TRBV6-5; D possibly corresponds to TRBD1 (6 bases). V was trimmed by 6 bases and J by 0 bases, leaving 9 bases between them. This CDR3 comprises 13 residues. CDR1 is MNHEY, CDR2 SVGAGI, per germline. In DNA form, the CDR3 reads TGTGCCAGCAGAAAACAGGGCTCCTACGAGCAGTACTTC. Its translation: CASRKQGSYEQYF.

The gene calls are TRBV28 and TRBJ2-6, with D hard to call. Germline-derived CDR1 and CDR2 are MDHEN and SYDVKM. The CDR3 extends over 13 amino acids. V was cut by 6 bases and J by 3 bases, with 6 bases left in between. CDR3 coding DNA: TGTGCCAGCAGGAGGAATGGGGCCAACGTCCTGACTTTC. Translating it yields CASRRNGANVLTF.

V gene TRBV5-1 combines with J gene TRBJ2-7; D perhaps matches TRBD2 (6 bases). This CDR3 is built from 14 residues. Per germline, CDR1 SGHRS and CDR2 YFSETQ. V gave up 0 bases and J gave up 2 bases, with 9 bases separating them. The CDR3: CASSLGGVAYEQYF. In nucleotides, the CDR3 is TGCGCCAGCAGCTTGGGCGGGGTAGCCTACGAGCAGTACTTC.

This chain links TRBV2 with TRBJ1-1; D is ambiguous. V lost 4 bases, J lost 1 base, and 10 bases lay in between. This CDR3 is built from 14 residues. Germline CDR1 is SNHLY and CDR2 is FYNNEI. CDR3 protein: CASSGGVGNTEAFF. The CDR3 DNA reads as TGTGCCAGCAGTGGCGGGGTGGGGAACACTGAAGCTTTCTTT.

The gene calls are TRBV10-3 and TRBJ2-3, with D maybe TRBD1 (5 bases). This CDR3 contains 16 residues. V lost 6 bases, J lost 1 base, and 17 bases lay in between. The germline V gene encodes CDR1 ENHRY and CDR2 SYGVKD. The CDR3 region is CAIRPLDREGTDTQYF. DNA of the CDR3: TGTGCCATCAGACCCCTAGACAGAGAGGGCACAGATACGCAGTATTTT.

The chain uses TRBV5-1 and TRBJ2-1; 9 nucleotides agree with TRBD2. The CDR3 totals 14 residues. CDR1 and CDR2 from the germline V gene are SGHRS and YFSETQ. After removal of 4 bases from V and 6 bases from J, the junction contained 5 bases not matched to a gene. Written as DNA, the CDR3 is TGCGCCAGCAGCACGGCGGGGGGGACCAATGAGCAGTTCTTC. Its translation is CASSTAGGTNEQFF.

This clone was picked up one time. The rearrangement joins TRBV6-1 to TRBJ2-7; no clear D. Germline values: CDR1 MNHNS, CDR2 SASEGT. Trimming removed 1 base at V and 3 bases at J, with 10 bases between. CDR3 length equals 14 residues. Here the CDR3 DNA reads TGTGCCAGCAGTGAAGGTAGCTTGAGCTACGAGCAGTACTTC. The encoded protein is CASSEGSLSYEQYF.

The genes are TRBV28 and TRBJ2-7; TRBD2 agrees at 7 bases. Unmatched junction bases numbered 2, after V lost 5 bases and J lost 4 bases. The V gene's germline CDR1 is MDHEN and CDR2 SYDVKM. The length of the CDR3 is 12 residues. CDR3 residues: CASSTGGYEQYF. The CDR3 DNA sequence: TGTGCCAGCAGTACCGGGGGGTACGAGCAGTACTTC.

The chain has TRBV2 and TRBJ1-2; tentative D call: TRBD1 (5 bases). Germline V CDR1 and CDR2: SNHLY, FYNNEI. V was cut by 8 bases and J by 7 bases, with 17 bases left in between. CDR3 length: 13 amino acids. CDR3 in amino acids: CASARDLESGYTF. The CDR3 DNA is TGTGCCAGCGCCCGGGACCTCGAGAGTGGCTACACCTTC.

V and J are TRBV30 and TRBJ2-5, with no clear D. The DNA end lines up better with TRBJ2-7; the J call may be wrong. Per germline, CDR1 GTSNPN and CDR2 SVGIG (reference sequence). This CDR3 has 13 residues. The CDR3 coding sequence is TGTGCCTGGGGTAAGGCTGGGGCCTACGAGCAGTACTTC. Translation: CAWGKAGAYEQYF.

This chain joins TRBV30 and TRBJ2-7, with no clear D. CDR3 length equals 11 residues. CDR1 is GTSNPN, CDR2 SVGIG, per germline (reference sequence). Trimming removed 5 bases from V and 6 bases from J, with 11 bases in between. In DNA, the CDR3 is TGTGCCTGGTCTCCGGCCTCCGAGCAGTACTTC. This encodes CAWSPASEQYF. The full variable domain, with the rest looked up from reference TRBV30 and TRBJ2-7, is SQTIHQWPATLVQPVGSPLSLECTVEGTSNPNLYWYRQAAGRGLQLLFYSVGIGQISSEVPQNLSASRPQDRQFILSSKKLLLSDSGFYLCAWSPASEQYFGPGTRLTVT.

In DNA form, the CDR3 reads TGTGCCAGCAGCGTAATGGGTAGCGGGAGGGCAGATACGCAGTATTTT. Protein sequence: CASSVMGSGRADTQYF. This chain connects TRBV9 to TRBJ2-3; TRBD2 matches at 11 bases. Trimming cost V 1 base and J 4 bases; bases outside gene matches: 5. The CDR3 consists of 16 residues. The germline V gene encodes CDR1 SGDLS and CDR2 YYNGEE.

This chain links TRBV5-5 with TRBJ2-5; 8 bases line up with TRBD1. The V and J ends lost 4 bases and 5 bases, in that order; junction bases with no gene match: 7. The CDR3 has 14 residues. Germline V gene data show CDR1 as SGHKS and CDR2 as YYEKEE (reference sequence). CDR3 sequence: CASSTGQGGETQYF. The CDR3 DNA follows: TGTGCCAGCAGCACCGGACAGGGAGGCGAGACCCAGTACTTC.

The rearrangement joins TRBV6-1 to TRBJ1-6; 9 bases are shared with TRBD1. Germline CDR1 and CDR2: MNHNS and SASEGT. The CDR3 covers 15 residues. The V and J ends lost 9 bases and 0 bases, in that order; junction bases with no gene match: 3. The CDR3 is CASGTGSSYNSPLHF. The CDR3 nucleotides read TGTGCCAGTGGGACAGGGAGCTCCTATAATTCACCCCTCCACTTT.

The chain couples TRBV7-6 to TRBJ2-5; unclear D gene. With 3 bases removed from V and 2 bases from J, the gap between germline ends came to 7 bases. The CDR3 loop spans 13 amino acids. The germline gives CDR1 SGHVS, CDR2 FNYEAQ. In DNA, the CDR3 is TGTGCCAGCAGCTTCCAAGAACAAGAGACCCAGTACTTC. Amino acids: CASSFQEQETQYF.

V gene TRBV6-6 combines with J gene TRBJ1-2; 10 bases line up with TRBD1. CDR1 and CDR2 (germline): MNHNY, SVGAGI (reference sequence). The CDR3 length is 14 residues. The junction had 6 bases not matched to a gene; V was cut back by 5 bases and J by 6 bases. The CDR3 is CASSALGQGDGYTF. The CDR3 nucleotides are TGTGCCAGCAGTGCCCTTGGACAGGGGGATGGCTACACCTTC.

This rearrangement joins TRBV5-1 to TRBJ2-5; D call uncertain. The ends were cut back, 0 bases at V and 11 bases at J, with 14 bases in the middle. Germline CDR1 is SGHRS and CDR2 is YFSETQ. CDR3 length: 13 amino acids. In DNA, the CDR3 is TGCGCCAGCAGCTTGGGCAGCCTACGAGAGCAGTACTTC. Encoded protein: CASSLGSLREQYF. The entire variable domain, with the rest obtained from reference TRBV5-1 and TRBJ2-5, is as follows: KAGVTQTPRYLIKTRGQQVTLSCSPISGHRSVSWYQQTPGQGLQFLFEYFSETQRNKGNFPGRFSGRQFSNSRSEMNVSTLELGDSALYLCASSLGSLREQYFGPGTRLLVL.

This clone has just a few counts. This chain uses TRBV6-1 with TRBJ2-7, with D hard to call. CDR3 size: 11 residues. Germline loops: CDR1 MNHNS, CDR2 SASEGT. V was cut by 3 bases and J by 3 bases, with 3 bases left in between. The CDR3 reads CASSDDYEQYF. The CDR3 DNA is TGTGCCAGCAGTGATGACTACGAGCAGTACTTC.